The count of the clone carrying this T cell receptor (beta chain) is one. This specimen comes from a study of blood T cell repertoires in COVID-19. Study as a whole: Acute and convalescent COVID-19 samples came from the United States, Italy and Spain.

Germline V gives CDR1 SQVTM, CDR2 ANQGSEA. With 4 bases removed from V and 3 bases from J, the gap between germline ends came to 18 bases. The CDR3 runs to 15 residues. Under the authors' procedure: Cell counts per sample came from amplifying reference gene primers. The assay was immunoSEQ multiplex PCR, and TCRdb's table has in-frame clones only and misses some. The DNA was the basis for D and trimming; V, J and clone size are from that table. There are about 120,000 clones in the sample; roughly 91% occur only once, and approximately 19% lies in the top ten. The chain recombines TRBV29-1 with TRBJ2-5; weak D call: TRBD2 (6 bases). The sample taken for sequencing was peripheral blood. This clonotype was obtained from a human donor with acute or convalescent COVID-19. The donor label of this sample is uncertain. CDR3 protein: CSVGRNSGTKETQYF. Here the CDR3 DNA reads TGCAGCGTTGGACGGAATAGCGGTACAAAAGAGACCCAGTACTTC.